These 27 T cell receptor beta chains originate from one sample sequenced in a study of neurological immune-mediated disorders. Time point denoted: longitudinal time-point 1 (baseline). A single record per CDR3 protein comes from TCRdb applying MiXCR to the 5' RACE reads. The table has tens of thousands of distinct CDR3 sequences, 9.5% to 13% seen once; the top ten hold 8.5% to 10%. Sequenced material: PBMCs. The receptors come from a young man in good health.

This clonotype came up many times. J is TRBJ2-2 and V is TRBV10-3; D uncertain. This CDR3 comprises 13 residues. Germline CDR1 and CDR2: ENHRY and SYGVKD. The V end lost 10 bases, the J end lost 4 bases, and 13 bases lay between the germline ends. DNA of the CDR3: TGTGCCACCTCGGACGTTGGCACCGGGGAGCTGTTTTTT. It yields the protein CATSDVGTGELFF.

This clonotype showed up many times. The chain combines TRBV7-9 with TRBJ2-1; no reliable D call. The CDR3 covers 13 residues. V lost 5 bases and J 9 bases, leaving 14 bases between the germline ends. Germline V gene lookup returns CDR1 SEHNR and CDR2 FQNEAQ (reference sequence). The CDR3 nucleotides read TGTGCCAGCAGCCCAAGTGGCGCAAGTGAGCAGTTCTTC. This gives the protein CASSPSGASEQFF. The full variable domain, with the rest looked up from reference TRBV7-9 and TRBJ2-1, is DTGVSQNPRHKITKRGQNVTFRCDPISEHNRLYWYRQTLGQGPEFLTYFQNEAQLEKSRLLSDRFSAERPKGSFSTLEIQRTEQGDSAMYLCASSPSGASEQFFGPGTRLTVL.

Many counts were recorded for this clonotype. The rearrangement links TRBV28 to TRBJ2-3; 7 positions match TRBD2. V shed 6 bases, J shed 4 bases, and the junction held 10 bases outside the gene matches. The CDR3 has 15 amino acids. The germline CDR1 and CDR2 sequences are MDHEN and SYDVKM. CDR3 protein: CASSPAGEGADTQYF. CDR3 bases: TGTGCCAGCAGCCCGGCGGGAGAAGGCGCAGATACGCAGTATTTT.

Ten or more counts support this clonotype. DNA for the CDR3: TGCGCCAGCAGCGCGCTAGCGGGAGGCAGCTCTGGGGCCAACGTCCTGACTTTC. Residues: CASSALAGGSSGANVLTF. This sequence joins TRBV5-1 and TRBJ2-6; 11 bases map to TRBD2. The ends lost 4 bases at V and 0 bases at J; junction bases unmatched: 6. This CDR3 is 18 amino acids long. Germline V gene data show CDR1 as SGHRS and CDR2 as YFSETQ.

This clonotype occurred a few times. V is TRBV7-9 and J is TRBJ2-7, with D hard to call. The V gene's germline CDR1 is SEHNR and CDR2 FQNEAQ (reference sequence). V dropped 1 base and J dropped 5 bases, with 9 bases sitting between them. The CDR3 has 13 residues. The CDR3 protein is CASSLDSPDEQYF. Here the CDR3 DNA reads TGTGCCAGCAGCTTAGACAGTCCCGACGAGCAGTACTTC.

This clonotype was seen repeatedly, ten times or more. The V gene is TRBV5-1, the J gene TRBJ2-5; possible D gene TRBD1, 7 bases. The germline V gene has CDR1 SGHRS and CDR2 YFSETQ. With 0 bases removed from V and 1 base from J, the gap between germline ends came to 13 bases. The CDR3 totals 16 residues. The CDR3 loop reads CASSLEGAGFQETQYF. CDR3 sequence (DNA): TGCGCCAGCAGCTTGGAGGGGGCGGGATTCCAAGAGACCCAGTACTTC.

This clonotype was found many times. This chain joins TRBV28 and TRBJ2-7, with unresolved D. Germline assignment: CDR1 MDHEN and CDR2 SYDVKM. This CDR3 is built from 12 residues. The ends were cut back, 5 bases at V and 4 bases at J, with 9 bases in the middle. CDR3 sequence: CASSTTYYEQYF. In DNA form, the CDR3 reads TGTGCCAGCAGTACGACCTATTACGAGCAGTACTTC.

This clonotype was seen many times. This chain uses TRBV6-6 with TRBJ2-5; 12 nucleotides line up with TRBD1. V lost 3 bases, J lost 1 base, and 3 bases stayed unmatched. This CDR3 has 16 amino acids. Germline CDR1 reads MNHNY; CDR2 reads SVGAGI (reference sequence). The CDR3, as DNA: TGTGCCAGCAGTTATGGGACAGGGGGCTCCCAAGAGACCCAGTACTTC. Its translation: CASSYGTGGSQETQYF.

This clonotype was observed many times. The chain employs TRBV27 and TRBJ2-1; 9 bases agree with TRBD2. Germline CDR1 MNHEY, CDR2 SMNVEV (reference sequence). V dropped 3 bases and J dropped 4; count of bases not matched to a gene: 4. The CDR3 loop spans 15 amino acids. The CDR3 loop is CASSLREGVYNEQFF. The CDR3, as DNA: TGTGCCAGCAGTTTGCGGGAGGGGGTTTACAATGAGCAGTTCTTC.

This clonotype appeared many times. The chain recombines TRBV7-2 with TRBJ1-5, with no clear D. Looked up from germline, CDR1 is SGHTA and CDR2 is FQGNSA. V was trimmed by 10 bases and J by 2 bases, leaving 12 bases between them. The CDR3 is made up of 13 amino acids. The CDR3 DNA is TGTGCCACCGACCATGTAGGCAATCAGCCCCAGCATTTT. It yields the protein CATDHVGNQPQHF.

In its sample, this clonotype was seen many times. The chain is built from TRBV29-1 and TRBJ2-2; D is possibly TRBD2 (5 bases). Deletions cut 1 base from V and 7 bases from J, with 16 bases between. Germline values: CDR1 SQVTM, CDR2 ANQGSEA. This CDR3 region has 15 residues. CDR3 sequence: CSVEARTLVGGELFF. CDR3 DNA: TGCAGCGTTGAAGCCCGGACTCTCGTTGGCGGGGAGCTGTTTTTT.

This clonotype showed up many times. V usage is TRBV29-1 and J usage is TRBJ2-1; 11 bases agree with TRBD2. CDR3 length equals 17 residues. The J segment lost 0 bases and the V segment lost 7 bases, leaving 11 bases of the junction unmatched. The V gene's germline CDR1 is SQVTM and CDR2 ANQGSEA. The CDR3 nucleotides read TGCAGCGCATGGGTTAGCGGGAGGGCCGGCTCCTACAATGAGCAGTTCTTC. The encoded protein is CSAWVSGRAGSYNEQFF.

The rearrangement joins TRBV20-1 to TRBJ1-2; 8 positions match TRBD1. CDR3 length: 16 amino acids. CDR1 is DFQATT, CDR2 SNEGSKA, per germline (reference sequence). V dropped 6 bases and J dropped 2; count of bases not matched to a gene: 14. The CDR3 here is CSAPKRQGALNYGYTF. The CDR3 bases are TGCAGTGCCCCCAAGCGGCAGGGGGCGCTGAACTATGGCTACACCTTC.

The rearrangement uses TRBV7-2 and TRBJ2-3; unclear D gene. CDR1 and CDR2 (germline): SGHTA, FQGNSA. Trimming left V 5 bases short and J 1 base short, with 13 bases between. CDR3 length: 15 residues. CDR3 in amino acids: CASSPEYMRTDTQYF. The CDR3, as DNA: TGTGCCAGCAGCCCCGAATATATGCGCACAGATACGCAGTATTTT. The full variable domain, in which reference TRBV7-2 and TRBJ2-3 provide the parts outside the CDR3, is GAGVSQSPSNKVTEKGKDVELRCDPISGHTALYWYRQSLGQGLEFLIYFQGNSAPDKSGLPSDRFSAERTGGSVSTLTIQRTQQEDSAVYLCASSPEYMRTDTQYFGPGTRLTVL.

On this clonotype itself: A read error may be the cause here, since a much bigger clone is one base away. The gene calls are TRBV28 and TRBJ2-7, with D tentatively TRBD2 (6 bases). The germline gives CDR1 MDHEN, CDR2 SYDVKM. The CDR3 is 16 amino acids. The CDR3 bases are TGTGTCAGCAGTTCCCATGGAGGGCCGATTACCTACGAGCAGTACTTC. Its translation is CVSSSHGGPITYEQYF.

Ten or more counts support this clonotype. The gene calls are TRBV12-3 or TRBV12-4 and TRBJ2-1; 7 positions match TRBD2. Trimming took 6 bases from V and 8 from J; bases not matched to a gene: 4. The CDR3 sequence is 12 residues long. The DNA for the CDR3 is TGTGCCAGCAGAGGACTAGAGGATGAGCAGTTCTTC. Its translation: CASRGLEDEQFF.

This clonotype has ten or more counts. The chain links TRBV13 to TRBJ1-5; the match to TRBD1 covers 9 bases. The germline V gene has CDR1 PRHDT and CDR2 FYEKMQ (reference sequence). The CDR3 is 17 residues long. Losses at the gene ends were 4 bases for V and 0 bases for J; bases not matched to a gene: 7. The CDR3 spells CASSSTGQGNSNQPQHF. The CDR3 DNA reads as TGTGCCAGCAGCTCAACGGGACAGGGTAATAGCAATCAGCCCCAGCATTTT.

This clonotype was recorded at least ten times. Here the CDR3 reads CASSERIGGSQPQHF. The DNA for the CDR3 is TGTGCCAGCAGTGAAAGGATTGGGGGGAGTCAGCCCCAGCATTTT. The chain has TRBV6-1 and TRBJ1-5, with D perhaps matching TRBD1 (5 bases). Germline V CDR1 and CDR2: MNHNS, SASEGT. V lost 2 bases and J lost 6, with 14 bases in between. CDR3 length equals 15 residues.

This clonotype was recorded at least ten times. The CDR3 reads CASSATPSSYEQYF. CDR3 nucleotides: TGCGCCAGCAGCGCCACCCCGAGCTCCTACGAGCAGTACTTC. V is TRBV5-1 and J is TRBJ2-7, with unresolved D. Trimming took 4 bases from V and 0 from J, leaving 11 bases between them. The CDR3 length is 14 residues. The germline CDR1 and CDR2 sequences are SGHRS and YFSETQ.

This clonotype was detected many times. This rearrangement joins TRBV5-1 to TRBJ2-7; 10 nucleotides align to TRBD1. Per germline, CDR1 SGHRS and CDR2 YFSETQ. V lost 0 bases and J lost 6; bases outside the gene matches: 3. The CDR3 is 14 amino acids. The CDR3 reads CASSLGGQGSEQYF. In DNA, the CDR3 is TGCGCCAGCAGCTTGGGGGGACAGGGGTCCGAGCAGTACTTC. Full variable domain (outside the CDR3, taken from reference TRBV5-1 and TRBJ2-7): KAGVTQTPRYLIKTRGQQVTLSCSPISGHRSVSWYQQTPGQGLQFLFEYFSETQRNKGNFPGRFSGRQFSNSRSEMNVSTLELGDSALYLCASSLGGQGSEQYFGPGTRLTVT.

This clonotype was observed at least ten times. The chain employs TRBV6-1 and TRBJ2-6; no definite D call. This CDR3 is 15 amino acids long. Germline V gives CDR1 MNHNS, CDR2 SASEGT. Trimming cost V 4 bases and J 1 base, with 8 bases left between them. This chain's CDR3 is CASSAASSGANVLTF. Written as DNA, the CDR3 is TGTGCCAGCAGTGCCGCTTCGTCTGGGGCCAACGTCCTGACTTTC.

This clonotype was detected ten times or more. This sequence joins TRBV18 and TRBJ2-1; 9 bases align to TRBD2. The J segment lost 7 bases and the V segment lost 10 bases, leaving 14 bases of the junction unmatched. The CDR3 loop spans 15 amino acids. The germline V gene has CDR1 KGHSH and CDR2 LQKENI. CDR3 sequence (DNA): TGTGCCACTTCCCAGGGGCTAGCGGGGCCTAATGAGCAGTTCTTC. Its translation is CATSQGLAGPNEQFF.

This chain connects TRBV27 to TRBJ2-7, with D possibly being TRBD2 (5 bases). This CDR3 contains 20 residues. Per germline, CDR1 MNHEY and CDR2 SMNVEV (reference sequence). Deletions cut 5 bases from V and 2 bases from J, with 31 bases between. CDR3 in amino acids: CASSVSSIRVGLGRAYEQYF. The CDR3 DNA reads as TGTGCCAGCAGTGTAAGTAGCATTCGGGTCGGACTGGGAAGGGCCTACGAGCAGTACTTC.

This clonotype turned up a few times. This chain uses TRBV15 with TRBJ2-7; 10 bases are shared with TRBD2. Germline values: CDR1 LNHNV, CDR2 YYDKDF (reference sequence). The CDR3 loop spans 16 amino acids. Losses at the gene ends were 0 bases for V and 0 bases for J; bases not matched to a gene: 2. CDR3 DNA: TGTGCCACCAGCAGAGAACTAGCGGGAAGCTCCTACGAGCAGTACTTC. Its translation: CATSRELAGSSYEQYF.

This clonotype was seen more than once but under ten times. The chain's CDR3 is CASSFQREPYNEQFF. CDR3 coding DNA: TGTGCCAGCAGTTTCCAGCGGGAACCCTACAATGAGCAGTTCTTC. V and J are TRBV6-6 and TRBJ2-1, with 7 positions matching TRBD2. V gave up 4 bases and J gave up 2 bases; unmatched junction bases: 5. The CDR3 has 15 amino acids. Germline loops: CDR1 MNHNY, CDR2 SVGAGI (reference sequence).

This clonotype showed up many times. The rearrangement joins TRBV27 to TRBJ2-1, with TRBD1 matching 9 bases. The CDR3 totals 15 residues. CDR1 is MNHEY and CDR2 is SMNVEV in the germline V gene (reference sequence). V dropped 7 bases and J dropped 10; count of bases not matched to a gene: 14. CDR3 residues: CASKYRGRGYPEQFF. The CDR3 DNA is TGTGCCAGCAAATACAGGGGGCGCGGATACCCCGAGCAGTTCTTC.

This clonotype occurred many times. V gene TRBV7-9 combines with J gene TRBJ1-5, with 7 bases lining up with TRBD1. CDR1 SEHNR and CDR2 FQNEAQ come from the germline V gene (reference sequence). V was pared by 1 base and J by 1 base, with 7 bases of the junction left unmatched. The CDR3 contains 17 residues. CDR3 DNA sequence: TGTGCCAGCAGCTTAGTAGTAGGGGGCGACAGCAATCAGCCCCAGCATTTT. Its protein product is CASSLVVGGDSNQPQHF.